The clone carrying this TCR beta chain was picked up many times. Its target is not known. CD3+CD4+ and CD3+CD8+ cells were FACS-sorted from thawed unstimulated PBMCs. TCRdb keeps only in-frame clones here, not all; method: immunoSEQ multiplex PCR. The sample shows more than 20,000 clones, about 77% of them seen only once. The entry originates in a study of T cell clones after liver transplantation. As for the study in general: Liver transplant recipients had immunosuppression withdrawal attempted within 2 years. TCRbeta sequencing after a pre-transplant mixed lymphocyte reaction identified graft-donor-reactive clones, later tracked in post-transplant blood.

Findings and limits, study-wide: Circulating graft-donor-reactive CD4 TCRbeta sequences fell significantly post-transplant in most of the 8 subjects.

This CDR3 is 15 amino acids long. V trimming: 3 bases; J trimming: 7 bases; junction bases outside the gene matches: 5. CDR1 and CDR2 (germline): MNHNS, SASEGT. The chain is built from TRBV6-1 and TRBJ1-4, with 10 bases aligning to TRBD1. This clonotype was obtained from a human patient who received a liver transplant. A share of the T cells may be of graft donor origin. The source material was CD8+ T cells from blood, sampled less than 70 months after liver transplant. The CDR3 reads CASSDTTGGFEKLFF. For the CDR3, the DNA is TGTGCCAGCAGTGATACGACAGGGGGCTTTGAAAAACTGTTTTTT.